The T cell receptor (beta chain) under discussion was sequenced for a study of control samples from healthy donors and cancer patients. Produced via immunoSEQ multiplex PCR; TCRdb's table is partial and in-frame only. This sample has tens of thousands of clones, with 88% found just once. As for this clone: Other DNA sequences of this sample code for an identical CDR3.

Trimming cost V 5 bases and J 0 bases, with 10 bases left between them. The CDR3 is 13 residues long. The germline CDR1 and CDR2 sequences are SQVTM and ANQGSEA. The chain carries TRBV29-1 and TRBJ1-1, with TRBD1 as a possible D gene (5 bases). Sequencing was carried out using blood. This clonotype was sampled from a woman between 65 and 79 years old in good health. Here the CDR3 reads CSVTGHLNTEAFF. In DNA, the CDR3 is TGCAGCGTTACCGGACACCTGAACACTGAAGCTTTCTTT.